The TCR beta chain described here comes from a study of T cells in Graves' hyperthyroidism and ophthalmopathy. The CDR3 regions of TCR beta were amplified from RNA transcripts. TCR CDR3 underwent first-round RT-PCR with the HTBI primer set. MiXCR was run by TCRdb on the multiplex PCR reads, yielding one entry per CDR3 protein. Among 490,000 or so distinct CDR3 sequences listed, 40% to 55% were seen once. Turning to this clonotype: Its antigen remains unknown.

Notes on the study in general: Ophthalmopathy prediction by the model preceded onset by a median about 6.3 months. In the analysis, a 13 V-J model separated ophthalmopathy from stable hyperthyroidism.

Exclusion of a patient resulted from uncontrolled infection, other autoimmune disease, pregnancy or lactation. Clinical symptoms, serum thyroxine and TRAb, thyroid ultrasound and orbital computed tomography together formed the diagnostic basis. The receptor was isolated from an adult woman with Graves' disease, either hyperthyroidism or ophthalmopathy (not recorded which). Material: peripheral blood or thyroid tissue (not recorded which).

The CDR3 loop reads CASSSRTSGTYEQYF. Written as DNA, the CDR3 is TGTGCCAGCAGCTCCCGGACTAGCGGGACCTACGAGCAGTACTTC. The gene calls are TRBV7-2 and TRBJ2-7, with 12 bases aligning to TRBD2. V gave up 4 bases and J gave up 2 bases; unmatched junction bases: 3. CDR3 length: 15 residues. The V gene's germline CDR1 is SGHTA and CDR2 FQGNSA.